This entry lists 17 T cell receptor beta chains sequenced from one sample in a study of blood T cells in healthy people across ages. Sample-barcoded 5' priming and a J-beta primer mix drove a second PCR of 7 to 11 cycles. Using its own MiXCR run on the 5' RACE reads, TCRdb lists one record per CDR3 protein. Of about 1,400,000 distinct CDR3 sequences listed, approximately 38% were seen once; the top ten hold 7.9%. The sample consisted of blood. These receptors were obtained from a woman aged 18-29 years in good health.

The rearrangement uses TRBV6-2 or TRBV6-3 and TRBJ2-5; D is unclear. CDR3 length: 15 residues. The V and J ends lost 7 bases and 11 bases respectively, with 26 bases between them. Germline V lookup: CDR1 MNHEY, CDR2 SVGEGT. CDR3 protein: CASNPEPLSYNEQYF. The CDR3 DNA reads as TGTGCCAGCAACCCAGAACCCCTCAGTTACAATGAGCAGTACTTC.

This chain links TRBV6-6 with TRBJ1-5; possibly TRBD1 for D (5 bases). CDR3 length: 14 amino acids. The V and J ends lost 2 bases and 9 bases respectively, with 14 bases between them. The germline V gene has CDR1 MNHNY and CDR2 SVGAGI (reference sequence). CDR3 sequence reads: CASSYEGLGWPQHF. As DNA, the CDR3 is TGTGCCAGCAGTTACGAGGGGCTTGGGTGGCCCCAGCATTTT.

The chain has TRBV7-3 and TRBJ1-1; no definite D call. Trimming stripped 4 bases from V and 1 base from J, with 7 bases between. Germline V gene data show CDR1 as SGHTA and CDR2 as FQGTGA. The CDR3 covers 13 residues. This CDR3 is CASSSEQNTEAFF. The CDR3 DNA reads as TGTGCCAGCAGCTCAGAGCAGAACACTGAAGCTTTCTTT.

The rearrangement uses TRBV9 and TRBJ2-7; 9 nucleotides match TRBD2. The CDR3 covers 15 residues. After removal of 3 bases from V and 2 bases from J, the junction contained 6 bases not matched to a gene. The V gene's germline CDR1 is SGDLS and CDR2 YYNGEE. CDR3 sequence reads: CASSGSGTSPYEQYF. In DNA, the CDR3 is TGTGCCAGCAGCGGATCCGGGACTAGCCCCTACGAGCAGTACTTC.

This clonotype was found a few times. The chain has TRBV6-2 or TRBV6-3 and TRBJ2-7, with unresolved D. The CDR3 length is 13 residues. Germline V gene sequence: CDR1 MNHEY, CDR2 SVGEGT. V dropped 10 bases and J dropped 2 bases, with 15 bases sitting between them. DNA for the CDR3: TGTGCCACCAAAAGTGGTAGACCCTACGAGCAGTACTTC. The encoded protein is CATKSGRPYEQYF.

To note about this clonotype: The junction departs from germline at one end; a sequencing error may be responsible. The chain joins TRBV10-3 to TRBJ2-7; a weak D match, TRBD2 (5 bases). The CDR3 covers 12 residues. Germline values: CDR1 ENHRY, CDR2 SYGVKD. The DNA of the CDR3 is TGTGCCATCAGAGAGGGCCCCATGGAGCAGTGCTTC. Protein product: CAIREGPMEQCF.

The chain is built from TRBV20-1 and TRBJ2-7; 12 bases match TRBD2. The J call is in doubt because the DNA end fits TRBJ2-5 better. The CDR3 is 13 amino acids. Germline values: CDR1 DFQATT, CDR2 SNEGSKA (reference sequence). CDR3 in DNA: TGCAGTGCTTGGACTAGCGGGGAAGAGACCCAGTACTTC. Encoded protein: CSAWTSGEETQYF.

A remark on this clonotype: A much larger clone lies one base from this, so it may be a read error. V usage is TRBV2 and J usage is TRBJ1-4, with unresolved D. V was clipped by 1 base and J by 12 bases, with 9 bases between them. CDR3 length: 12 residues. The germline CDR1 and CDR2 sequences are SNHLY and FYNNEI. The CDR3 nucleotides are TGTGCCAGCAGTGAAGGGATGGAGCAACTGTTTTTT. This codes for CASSEGMEQLFF.

This clonotype appeared a few times. V and J are TRBV29-1 and TRBJ2-7; 9 nucleotides match TRBD1. The V and J ends lost 1 base and 0 bases, in that order; junction bases with no gene match: 13. Germline lookup yields CDR1 SQVTM and CDR2 ANQGSEA. CDR3 length: 18 amino acids. CDR3 sequence: CSVEAPGQGTYFSYEQYF. In DNA form, the CDR3 reads TGCAGCGTTGAAGCTCCGGGACAGGGTACATACTTCTCCTACGAGCAGTACTTC.

This clonotype appeared a single time. J is TRBJ2-3 and V is TRBV11-2, with unresolved D. CDR3 size: 15 residues. The V end was cut by 5 bases, the J end by 2 bases, with 14 bases between. Germline values: CDR1 SGHAT, CDR2 FQNNGV. This chain's CDR3 is CASSRAWGNTDTQYF. CDR3 coding DNA: TGTGCCAGCAGCAGAGCGTGGGGAAACACAGATACGCAGTATTTT.

The gene calls are TRBV5-1 and TRBJ2-7; either TRBD1 or TRBD2 may fit D (7 bases each). The CDR3 spans 13 residues. CDR1 is SGHRS and CDR2 is YFSETQ in the germline V gene. V was pared by 7 bases and J by 2 bases, with 13 bases between. DNA of the CDR3: TGCGCCAGCCAGGGGGGGCGGACCTACGAGCAGTACTTC. Protein sequence: CASQGGRTYEQYF.

This clonotype was observed a few times. This chain links TRBV12-3 or TRBV12-4 with TRBJ2-1, with 14 bases identical to TRBD2. The CDR3 sequence is 18 residues long. Trimming took 6 bases from V and 8 from J; bases not matched to a gene: 15. CDR3 bases: TGTGCCAGCAGAAACCATCCGGGACTAGCGGGAGTGGCCGATGAGCAGTTCTTC. Translation: CASRNHPGLAGVADEQFF.

This chain joins TRBV14 and TRBJ2-1, with a tentative D call TRBD2 (6 bases). Trimming took 2 bases from V and 3 from J, leaving 11 bases between them. CDR1 is SGHDN, CDR2 FVKESK, per germline. The CDR3 has 15 residues. The CDR3 loop reads CASSQTGTLYNEQFF. The CDR3 DNA follows: TGTGCCAGCAGCCAAACCGGGACTCTCTACAATGAGCAGTTCTTC.

The chain carries TRBV6-2 or TRBV6-3 and TRBJ1-4; D uncertain. Trimming removed 4 bases at V and 8 bases at J, with 17 bases between. The germline V gene encodes CDR1 MNHEY and CDR2 SVGEGT. The CDR3 consists of 15 residues. CDR3 in amino acids: CASSFRAGGTEKLFF. In DNA, the CDR3 is TGTGCCAGCAGTTTCCGGGCCGGTGGCACCGAAAAACTGTTTTTT.

This clonotype has a handful of counts. The V call is TRBV4-1, the J call TRBJ2-1, with D possibly TRBD2 on 5 matching bases. Germline assignment: CDR1 MGHRA and CDR2 YSYEKL. The V and J ends lost 0 bases and 15 bases respectively, with 12 bases between them. The CDR3 has 12 residues. CDR3 DNA sequence: TGCGCCAGCAGCCAAGAAAAAGGGAGTAGGTTCTTC. Protein product: CASSQEKGSRFF.

The chain combines TRBV5-1 with TRBJ2-3; no reliable D call. CDR3 length: 15 residues. V lost 1 base to trimming and J lost 4 bases, with 13 bases between them. The germline V gene encodes CDR1 SGHRS and CDR2 YFSETQ. CDR3 bases: TGCGCCAGCAGCTTGATTTCTCGAGTTGCAGATACGCAGTATTTT. It yields the protein CASSLISRVADTQYF.

This clonotype was counted a few times. CDR3 coding DNA: TGCGCCGCCGGACTAGCGCCGAACACCGGGGAGCTGTTTTTT. This sequence encodes CAAGLAPNTGELFF. The rearrangement joins TRBV4-1 to TRBJ2-2; 9 bases fit TRBD2. This CDR3 is 14 amino acids long. With V trimmed by 11 bases and J by 0 bases, 4 bases remained unmatched. CDR1 is MGHRA and CDR2 is YSYEKL in the germline V gene.